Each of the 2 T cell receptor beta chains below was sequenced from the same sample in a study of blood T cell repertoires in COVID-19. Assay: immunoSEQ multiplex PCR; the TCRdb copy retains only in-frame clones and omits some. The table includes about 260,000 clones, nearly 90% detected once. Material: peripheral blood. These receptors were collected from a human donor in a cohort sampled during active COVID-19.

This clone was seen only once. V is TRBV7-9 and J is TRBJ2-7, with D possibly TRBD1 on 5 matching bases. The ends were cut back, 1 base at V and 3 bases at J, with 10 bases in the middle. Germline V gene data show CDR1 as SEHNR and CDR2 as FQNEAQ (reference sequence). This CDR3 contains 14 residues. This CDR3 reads CASSLGQSYYEQYF. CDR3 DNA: TGTGCCAGCAGCTTAGGACAGTCTTACTACGAGCAGTACTTC.

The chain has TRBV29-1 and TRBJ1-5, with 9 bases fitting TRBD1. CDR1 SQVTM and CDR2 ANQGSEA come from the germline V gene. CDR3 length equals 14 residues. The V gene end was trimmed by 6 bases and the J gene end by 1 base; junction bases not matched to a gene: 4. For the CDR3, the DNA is TGCAGCGTCAAACAGGGGGCGAGCAATCAGCCCCAGCATTTT. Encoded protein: CSVKQGASNQPQHF. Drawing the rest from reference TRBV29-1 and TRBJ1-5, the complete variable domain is SAVISQKPSRDICQRGTSLTIQCQVDSQVTMMFWYRQQPGQSLTLIATANQGSEATYESGFVIDKFPISRPNLTFSTLTVSNMSPEDSSIYLCSVKQGASNQPQHFGDGTRLSIL.